This T cell receptor beta chain was profiled in a study of T-cell memory formation after mild COVID-19. Study-level background: For the most part, TCR clusters were specific to one donor.

The germline V and J ends were trimmed by 3 bases and 3 bases, with 8 bases remaining between them. Germline values: CDR1 KGHDR, CDR2 SFDVKD. This CDR3 has 14 amino acids. Broader study findings: Clones that shrank (day 15 to 85) were balanced CD4/CD8, whereas later expanders leaned CD4+. Pre-infection memory harbored some responding clones, suggesting cross-reactive memory joined.

The TCR alpha and TCR beta cDNA libraries, bearing sample barcodes and UMIs, were generated by 5'RACE using constant-segment primers. TCRdb redid the calling of the 5' RACE reads with MiXCR, one entry per CDR3 protein. In the table there are a few hundred thousand distinct CDR3 sequences, roughly an eighth of which are singletons. This clonotype showed up just a few times. Its cognate antigen is unknown. The source is a man aged 18 to 30 who had mild COVID-19 (a few samples of this study predate the infection). Cell type and time point are not known. Sequencing was done on a sample of PBMCs or a T cell subset sorted from them (not recorded which). This chain links TRBV24-1 with TRBJ2-4, with a tentative D call TRBD1 (6 bases). CDR3 DNA sequence: TGTGCCACCAGTGATAAGGACAGCAAAAACATTCAGTACTTC. As protein: CATSDKDSKNIQYF.